This entry features one T cell receptor (beta chain) sequence. Its antigen is still unknown. This sample is part of a study of response to subunit inactivated influenza vaccine. Study findings and constraints: Each seasonal influenza vaccination recruits few new T cells, the authors suggested.

TCRdb passed the RT-PCR reads through MiXCR, listing each CDR3 protein once. The sample shows roughly 700,000 distinct CDR3 sequences, about 15% of them seen only once. Germline V gene lookup returns CDR1 MNHEY and CDR2 SVGAGI. Trimming removed 2 bases from V and 5 bases from J; junction bases left unmatched: 6. This CDR3 spans 16 amino acids. The sequence was collected from a man between 45 and 60 years old who received an inactivated influenza vaccine. Sequenced material: PBMCs from blood, taken 14 to 15 days before vaccination. The chain has TRBV6-5 and TRBJ2-5, with 12 positions matching TRBD1. DNA for the CDR3: TGTGCCAGCAGTTACCCCGGGACAGGGGGCTTGGAGACCCAGTACTTC. It encodes CASSYPGTGGLETQYF.